A selection of T cell receptor beta chains follows, all from one sample in a study of cytomegalovirus exposure and HLA in healthy donors. TCRdb keeps only in-frame clones here, not all; method: immunoSEQ multiplex PCR. The sample records about 250,000 clones, just over 70% being singletons. What was sequenced was PBMCs. These receptors all come from a female donor in good health and CMV-seronegative. CDR3s include the opening cysteine and the closing phenylalanine or tryptophan.

V | CDR3
TRBV5-1 | CASSLVGASRTGNTIYF
TRBV6-6 | CASSHRDRGGYTF
TRBV27 | CASSLTPLAGVSDTQYF
TRBV5-4 | CASSPLGTGFMNTEAFF
TRBV19 | CASSRTGEAFF
TRBV5-1 | CASSFRTGRPDTQYF
TRBV15 | CATSKQDTYNEQFF
TRBV11-2 | CASSKRTGDHTGELFF
TRBV14 | CASSQAGGRGTEAFF
TRBV4-2 | CASKGGGGYTF
TRBV7-9 | CSSSLANLYEQYF
TRBV28 | CASSPLTGNPGNTIYF
TRBV6-1 | CASSDVGNQPQHF
TRBV19 | CASSPTGEPQHF
TRBV27 | CASSTLFF
TRBV15 | CATSRGGPSYNEQFF
TRBV29-1 | CSVDSGSTDTQYF
TRBV14 | CASSPRTSTDTQYF
TRBV5-1 | CASSLVSGRGWDEQFF
TRBV11-3 | CASSPIPGTSGRGGFF
TRBV29-1 | CSVTNRNTEAFF
TRBV10-1 | CASSPLGAGANVLTF
TRBV4-1 | CASSQEGSRGSDTQYF
TRBV28 | CASLTAPAYEQYF
TRBV28 | CASPPGQGLTASGFNEQFF
TRBV19 | CASSRTSGAYLEQFF
TRBV28 | CASRRAGGTYYTF
TRBV11-3 | CASSSPGGASYNEQFF
TRBV9 | CASSEGTGSGNTIYF
TRBV5-1 | CASRQDASSYEQYF
TRBV28 | CASSRGTQHF
TRBV25-1 | CASSGLDRGYTF
TRBV10-3 | CAISDSGGHPIF
TRBV28 | CASSSTNYSDRAGKTQYF
TRBV14 | CASSQRTTTRGDTQYF
TRBV6-4 | CASSDSYILTSYNEQFF
TRBV28 | CASSPPKSTQYF
TRBV18 | CASSETLQVGMNTEAFF
TRBV6-6 | CASSLGTGPNIQYF
TRBV6-5 | CASSYSLNQPQHF
TRBV27 | CASRALLLNTGELFF
TRBV5-1 | CASKSGQHYNEQFF
TRBV19 | CASSIGQFYEQYF
TRBV9 | CASSWELGGVGELFF
TRBV7-2 | CAISPGQSSGANVLTF
TRBV7-8 | CASSFLAIEYEQYF
TRBV19 | CASSSYRDEKLFF
TRBV7-9 | CSSSGHGNYGYTF
TRBV28 | CASSLFGQGARTTEAFF
TRBV5-1 | CASSFGQETQYF
TRBV19 | CASSTFTVNEQFF